The present T cell receptor beta chain was sequenced within a study of blood T cell repertoires in COVID-19. Study-wide background: Samples taken during acute and convalescent COVID-19 were collected in the United States, Italy and Spain.

Original processing methods: For nucleated cells, counts were estimated from reference gene primer amplification. Measured with immunoSEQ multiplex PCR; TCRdb has only the in-frame clones, and not every one. V and J calls and clone size are those listed in that table; D and trimming were worked out from the DNA. The sample contains about 300,000 clones, nearly 90% of which appear only once. Germline V gene data show CDR1 as SGHVT and CDR2 as SQSDAQ. CDR3 size: 13 residues. V dropped 5 bases and J dropped 10 bases, with 14 bases sitting between them. Sequencing used peripheral blood. The clonotype was recovered from a man younger than 35 with active or convalescent COVID-19. The chain joins TRBV7-4 to TRBJ2-2, with D perhaps TRBD1 (5 bases). The DNA of the CDR3 is TGTGCCAGCAGCGGATTACAGGTTGAGGAGCTGTTTTTT. Protein product: CASSGLQVEELFF.